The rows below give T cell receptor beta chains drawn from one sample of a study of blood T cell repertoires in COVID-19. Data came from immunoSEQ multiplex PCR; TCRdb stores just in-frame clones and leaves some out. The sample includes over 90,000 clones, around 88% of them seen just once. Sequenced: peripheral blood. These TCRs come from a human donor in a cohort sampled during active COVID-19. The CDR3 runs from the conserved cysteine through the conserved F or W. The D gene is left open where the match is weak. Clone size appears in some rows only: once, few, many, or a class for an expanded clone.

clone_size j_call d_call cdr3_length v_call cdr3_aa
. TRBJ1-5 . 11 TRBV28 CASSSHQPQHF
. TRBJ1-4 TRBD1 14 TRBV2 CASSGAGGREKLFF
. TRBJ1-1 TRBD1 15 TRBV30 CAWSVSAGGWTEAFF
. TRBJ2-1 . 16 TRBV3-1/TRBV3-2 CASSPAGAISYNEQFF
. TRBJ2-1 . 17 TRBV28 CASSSGSVSGDYNEQFF
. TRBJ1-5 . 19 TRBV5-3 CARSPFKSEQGGGNQPQHF
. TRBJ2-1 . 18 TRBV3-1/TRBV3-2 CASNQKVGVGVINNEQFF
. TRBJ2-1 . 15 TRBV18 CASSLTGTGYNEQFF
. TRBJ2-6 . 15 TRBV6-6 CASSDNNSGANVLTF
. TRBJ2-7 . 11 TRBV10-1 CASSDLYEQYF
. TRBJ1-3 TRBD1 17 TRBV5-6 CASSLASGTGRRFTIYF
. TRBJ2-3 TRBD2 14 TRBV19 CASALAGLTDTQYF
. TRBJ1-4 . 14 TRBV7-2 CASSSPGQGQKLFF
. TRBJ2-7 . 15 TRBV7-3 CASSLSAGDAYEQYF
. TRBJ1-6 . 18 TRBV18 CASSPSGGAHSYNSPLHF
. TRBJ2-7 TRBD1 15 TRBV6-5 CASSYGTGGGYEQYF
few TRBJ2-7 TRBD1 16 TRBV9 CASSSGGQGLRYEQYF
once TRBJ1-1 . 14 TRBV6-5 CASRLVQANTEAFF
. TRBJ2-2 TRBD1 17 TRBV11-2 CASTPRRVDRVAGELFF
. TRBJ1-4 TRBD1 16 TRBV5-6 CASSTEPGQLNEKLFF
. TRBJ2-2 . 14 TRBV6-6 CASSFGERAMELFF
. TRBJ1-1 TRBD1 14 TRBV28 CASSLRSGGALAFF
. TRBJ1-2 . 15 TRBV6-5 CASTNLGGLNYGYTF
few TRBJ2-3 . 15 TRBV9 CASSVDSRDTDTQYF
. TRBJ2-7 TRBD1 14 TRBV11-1 CASSFVTGTYEQYF
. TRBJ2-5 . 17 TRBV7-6 CASRPTGSTVKQETQYF
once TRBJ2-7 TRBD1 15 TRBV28 CASRETGTVSYEQYF
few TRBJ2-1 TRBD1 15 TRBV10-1 CASSARTGGYNEQFF